The present T cell receptor beta chain was sequenced within a study of T cell changes during pregnancy in multiple sclerosis. The method was immunoSEQ multiplex PCR; TCRdb's version includes in-frame clones alone and lacks a portion of them. The table includes 50,000 to 65,000 clones, roughly 91% detected once. The V gene end was trimmed by 5 bases and the J gene end by 9 bases; junction bases not matched to a gene: 8. The CDR3 contains 15 residues. CDR1 SGHNT and CDR2 YENEEA come from the germline V gene. This clone is a singleton in its sample. The sample consisted of peripheral blood, taken in the third trimester of pregnancy. The TCR originated in a female donor in good health, enrolled as a control in a pregnancy study. The chain links TRBV11-3 to TRBJ2-1, with 12 bases fitting TRBD2. The CDR3 bases are TGTGCCAGCAGCCGAGGGCTAGCGGGGGGGGTTGAGCAGTTCTTC. Its translation is CASSRGLAGGVEQFF.